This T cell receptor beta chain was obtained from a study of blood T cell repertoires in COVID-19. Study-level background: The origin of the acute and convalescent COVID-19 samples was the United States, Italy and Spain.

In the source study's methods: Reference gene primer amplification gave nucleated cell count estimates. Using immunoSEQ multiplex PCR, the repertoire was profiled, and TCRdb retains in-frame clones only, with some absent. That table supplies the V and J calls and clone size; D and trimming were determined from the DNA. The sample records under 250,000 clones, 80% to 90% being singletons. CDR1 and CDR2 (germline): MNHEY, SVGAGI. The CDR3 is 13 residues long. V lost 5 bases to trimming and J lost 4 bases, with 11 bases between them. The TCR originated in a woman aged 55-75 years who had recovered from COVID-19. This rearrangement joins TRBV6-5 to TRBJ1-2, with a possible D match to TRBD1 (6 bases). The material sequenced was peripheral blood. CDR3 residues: CASSQGLGYGYTF. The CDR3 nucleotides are TGTGCCAGCAGTCAGGGGCTTGGCTATGGCTACACCTTC.